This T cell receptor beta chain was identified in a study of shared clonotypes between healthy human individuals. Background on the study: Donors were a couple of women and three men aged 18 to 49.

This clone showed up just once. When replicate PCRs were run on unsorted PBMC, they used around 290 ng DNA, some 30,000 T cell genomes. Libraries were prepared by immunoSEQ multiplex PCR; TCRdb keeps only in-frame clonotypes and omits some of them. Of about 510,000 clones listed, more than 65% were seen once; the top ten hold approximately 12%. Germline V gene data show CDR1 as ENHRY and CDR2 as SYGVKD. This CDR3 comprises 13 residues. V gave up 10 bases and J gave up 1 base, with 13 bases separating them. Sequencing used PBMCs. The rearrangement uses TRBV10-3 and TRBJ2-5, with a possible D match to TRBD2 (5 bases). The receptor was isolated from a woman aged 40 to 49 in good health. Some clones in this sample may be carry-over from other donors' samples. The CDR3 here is CATREVSQETQYF. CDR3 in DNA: TGTGCCACCCGGGAAGTGTCCCAAGAGACCCAGTACTTC.